The next 30 T cell receptor beta chains were all read from a single sample in a study of CD8+ T cells in alopecia areata. cDNA serving as the sequencing template came from extracted, reverse transcribed RNA. Sequenced by immunoSEQ multiplex PCR; TCRdb stores in-frame clones only, minus some. Found here are almost 35,000 clones, approximately 52% of them singletons; the top ten hold under 40%. The sample taken for sequencing was NKG2D-high CD8+ T cells sorted from blood. These receptor sequences come from a human donor with alopecia areata.

This rearrangement joins TRBV4-1 to TRBJ2-4, with a tentative D call TRBD2 (5 bases). Germline CDR1 reads MGHRA; CDR2 reads YSYEKL. Trimming took 4 bases from V and 6 from J, leaving 13 bases between them. The CDR3 loop spans 14 amino acids. The chain's CDR3 is CASSLNIGVNIQYF. As DNA, the CDR3 is TGCGCCAGCAGCCTAAACATCGGGGTAAACATTCAGTACTTC.

In this sample, this clone turned up a few times. V usage is TRBV5-5 and J usage is TRBJ1-4; D is unresolved. V was trimmed by 4 bases and J by 4 bases, leaving 5 bases between them. Germline assignment: CDR1 SGHKS and CDR2 YYEKEE (reference sequence). The CDR3 is made up of 12 amino acids. The CDR3 spells CASSPNNEKLFF. The DNA of the CDR3 is TGTGCCAGCAGCCCTAATAATGAAAAACTGTTTTTT.

This chain joins TRBV5-1 and TRBJ2-1; 8 bases are shared with TRBD2. The CDR3 consists of 16 residues. Looked up from germline, CDR1 is SGHRS and CDR2 is YFSETQ. V trimming: 3 bases; J trimming: 1 base; junction bases outside the gene matches: 6. CDR3 region: CASSWGIAGSYNEQFF. The CDR3, as DNA: TGCGCCAGCAGCTGGGGTATAGCGGGATCCTACAATGAGCAGTTCTTC.

This clone has just a few counts. The rearrangement uses TRBV27 and TRBJ2-7; TRBD2 aligns across 13 bases. With 5 bases clipped from V and 3 bases from J, the junction kept 7 bases outside the gene matches. Germline V gives CDR1 MNHEY, CDR2 SMNVEV (reference sequence). The CDR3 covers 16 residues. The CDR3 DNA sequence: TGTGCCAGCAGTCCTCGGGGACTAGCGGGATTCTACGAGCAGTACTTC. Translation: CASSPRGLAGFYEQYF.

This clone was counted a single time. The V call is TRBV2, the J call TRBJ1-5; TRBD1 agrees at 8 bases. Germline V CDR1 and CDR2: SNHLY, FYNNEI. V gave up 3 bases and J gave up 6 bases; unmatched junction bases: 7. The CDR3 consists of 15 residues. In nucleotides, the CDR3 is TGTGCCAGCAGTGATATAGACAGGGGAGGTCAGCCCCAGCATTTT. Protein sequence: CASSDIDRGGQPQHF.

The chain carries TRBV6-4 and TRBJ2-1, with 9 bases aligning to TRBD2. The germline CDR1 and CDR2 sequences are MRHNA and SNTAGT. The CDR3 contains 17 residues. V shed 8 bases and J 0 bases; nucleotides not matched to a gene: 11. CDR3 in amino acids: CASENGTSQSSYNEQFF. The CDR3 nucleotides read TGTGCCAGCGAGAACGGGACTAGCCAAAGCTCCTACAATGAGCAGTTCTTC.

The V gene is TRBV7-9, the J gene TRBJ2-1, with 9 bases that match TRBD2. With 3 bases clipped from V and 4 bases from J, the junction kept 7 bases outside the gene matches. The germline V gene has CDR1 SEHNR and CDR2 FQNEAQ (reference sequence). The CDR3 contains 16 residues. CDR3 amino acids: CASSFQREVNYNEQFF. CDR3 nucleotide sequence: TGTGCCAGCAGCTTCCAGCGGGAGGTAAATTACAATGAGCAGTTCTTC. Full variable domain (remainder filled in from reference TRBV7-9 and TRBJ2-1): DTGVSQNPRHKITKRGQNVTFRCDPISEHNRLYWYRQTLGQGPEFLTYFQNEAQLEKSRLLSDRFSAERPKGSFSTLEIQRTEQGDSAMYLCASSFQREVNYNEQFFGPGTRLTVL.

This chain uses TRBV2 with TRBJ2-7, with D possibly TRBD2 on 6 matching bases. This CDR3 contains 12 residues. Trimming pared 7 bases from V and 0 bases from J, leaving 7 bases between. CDR1 is SNHLY, CDR2 FYNNEI, per germline. The CDR3 reads CASTSVSYEQYF. The CDR3 DNA sequence: TGTGCCAGCACTAGCGTCTCCTACGAGCAGTACTTC.

This chain links TRBV6-5 with TRBJ2-7; D tentatively fits TRBD1 or TRBD2 (5 bases each). V lost 0 bases and J lost 6, with 9 bases in between. CDR1 and CDR2 (germline): MNHEY, SVGAGI. The CDR3 is made up of 13 amino acids. CDR3 nucleotides: TGTGCCAGCAGTTACTCTGCAGGGAGCGAGCAGTACTTC. As protein: CASSYSAGSEQYF.

This clone was counted a few times. V usage is TRBV7-4 and J usage is TRBJ1-2; D uncertain. V was pared by 3 bases and J by 7 bases, with 12 bases between. This CDR3 spans 13 amino acids. Germline V gives CDR1 SGHVT, CDR2 SQSDAQ. The CDR3 DNA sequence: TGTGCCAGCAGCTTTTCGACATTTGGTGGCTACACCTTC. Its protein is CASSFSTFGGYTF.

The V call is TRBV29-1, the J call TRBJ2-2; D unclear. In germline, CDR1 is SQVTM, CDR2 ANQGSEA. The CDR3 has 12 amino acids. The ends were cut back, 6 bases at V and 5 bases at J, with 10 bases in the middle. The DNA for the CDR3 is TGCAGCGTGCTCCTATGGACCGGGGAGCTGTTTTTT. This codes for CSVLLWTGELFF.

J is TRBJ2-7 and V is TRBV5-1, with no clear D. The germline V gene encodes CDR1 SGHRS and CDR2 YFSETQ. V was cut by 0 bases and J by 3 bases, with 13 bases left in between. The CDR3 contains 15 residues. CDR3 DNA sequence: TGCGCCAGCAGCTTGGCCAGGACCACCAACTACGAGCAGTACTTC. Protein sequence: CASSLARTTNYEQYF.

The V gene is TRBV28, the J gene TRBJ2-1; 9 bases match TRBD2. V lost 1 base to trimming and J lost 5 bases; unmatched junction nucleotides: 6. Germline loops: CDR1 MDHEN, CDR2 SYDVKM. This CDR3 spans 16 amino acids. The CDR3 DNA sequence: TGTGCCAGCAGTTTATTGCTAGCGGGATCCCACAATGAGCAGTTCTTC. Protein sequence: CASSLLLAGSHNEQFF.

This clone appeared a few times. The chain links TRBV7-8 to TRBJ2-7, with no clear D. CDR3 length: 11 residues. Germline V CDR1 and CDR2: SGHVS, FQNEAQ. V lost 5 bases and J lost 10, with 12 bases in between. The DNA for the CDR3 is TGTGCCAGCAGCCCCAACATCAACCAGTACTTC. It specifies CASSPNINQYF.

This clone showed up just a few times. The chain carries TRBV6-6 and TRBJ2-7; D gene uncertain. Trimming pared 2 bases from V and 2 bases from J, leaving 7 bases between. The CDR3 has 13 amino acids. In germline, CDR1 is MNHNY, CDR2 SVGAGI (reference sequence). As DNA, the CDR3 is TGTGCCAGCAGTTACGGGATCCCCTACGAGCAGTACTTC. Translating gives CASSYGIPYEQYF.

The V call is TRBV29-1, the J call TRBJ2-7; 8 bases match TRBD1. Germline assignment: CDR1 SQVTM and CDR2 ANQGSEA. The V segment lost 0 bases and the J segment 7 bases; nucleotides outside the gene matches: 20. This CDR3 is built from 18 residues. The CDR3 protein is CSVEDPRITGTGVKEQYF. In DNA, the CDR3 is TGCAGCGTTGAAGACCCCAGAATAACCGGGACAGGAGTGAAGGAGCAGTACTTC.

The J gene is TRBJ1-5, the V gene TRBV7-9; D is undetermined. This CDR3 contains 12 residues. V was trimmed by 4 bases and J by 7 bases, leaving 8 bases between them. Looked up from germline, CDR1 is SEHNR and CDR2 is FQNEAQ (reference sequence). CDR3 bases: TGTGCCAGCAGCTCCGGAGGGCAGCCCCAGCATTTT. Translation gives CASSSGGQPQHF.

The J gene is TRBJ2-7, the V gene TRBV27; D possibly matches TRBD1 or TRBD2 (5 bases each). The CDR3 consists of 16 residues. Germline V gives CDR1 MNHEY, CDR2 SMNVEV (reference sequence). The V gene lost 6 bases and the J gene lost 5 bases, with 23 bases spanning the gap. CDR3 region: CASSPRWDAPEDEQYF. The CDR3 DNA reads as TGTGCCAGCAGCCCACGATGGGACGCCCCCGAGGACGAGCAGTACTTC.

The gene calls are TRBV20-1 and TRBJ2-1; D uncertain. Germline CDR1 reads DFQATT; CDR2 reads SNEGSKA (reference sequence). Trimming removed 3 bases at V and 6 bases at J, with 6 bases between. The CDR3 sequence is 11 residues long. The CDR3 sequence: CSARWANEQFF. CDR3 DNA: TGCAGTGCTAGGTGGGCCAATGAGCAGTTCTTC.

The rearrangement links TRBV4-1 to TRBJ1-4; TRBD1 aligns across 8 bases. The trim removed 5 bases at V and 4 bases at J, leaving 9 bases unmatched. The CDR3 has 16 amino acids. Germline V gene data show CDR1 as MGHRA and CDR2 as YSYEKL. CDR3 amino acids: CASSYRQGRNNEKLFF. In DNA, the CDR3 is TGCGCCAGCAGCTACCGACAGGGGAGGAATAATGAAAAACTGTTTTTT.

The rearrangement links TRBV7-2 to TRBJ2-5; tentatively, D is TRBD1 or TRBD2 (5 bases each). The CDR3 has 13 residues. Germline V gene lookup returns CDR1 SGHTA and CDR2 FQGNSA. Trimming took off 5 bases at V and 4 bases at J, with 11 bases between the two ends. CDR3 sequence reads: CASSPWDGETQYF. CDR3 bases: TGTGCCAGCAGCCCCTGGGACGGAGAGACCCAGTACTTC.

This clone was counted once. The DNA of the CDR3 is TGTGCCAGCCAGCCACACCAGCAAGAGACCCAGTACTTC. It is translated as CASQPHQQETQYF. The chain has TRBV10-3 and TRBJ2-5; D gene unclear. The V end lost 10 bases, the J end lost 2 bases, and 14 bases lay between the germline ends. The germline V gene has CDR1 ENHRY and CDR2 SYGVKD. The CDR3 has 13 amino acids.

A few counts support this clone. This sequence joins TRBV4-1 and TRBJ2-1; the match to TRBD1 covers 8 bases. Germline V gene data show CDR1 as MGHRA and CDR2 as YSYEKL. J was trimmed by 7 bases and V by 3 bases; bases with no gene match: 2. The length of the CDR3 is 13 residues. The CDR3 bases are TGCGCCAGCAGCCACAGACAGGGGAATGAGCAGTTCTTC. Translation: CASSHRQGNEQFF.

The chain uses TRBV9 and TRBJ1-2; D is ambiguous. Germline CDR1 SGDLS, CDR2 YYNGEE. V lost 7 bases and J lost 4, with 8 bases in between. This CDR3 has 11 amino acids. CDR3 region: CASESTYGYTF. DNA of the CDR3: TGTGCCAGCGAATCTACCTATGGCTACACCTTC.

J is TRBJ2-2 and V is TRBV4-3, with TRBD2 identical over 11 bases. The V gene's germline CDR1 is LGHNA and CDR2 YSLEER. V lost 4 bases and J lost 0; bases outside the gene matches: 4. The CDR3 extends over 17 amino acids. In nucleotides, the CDR3 is TGCGCCAGCAGCCGCAAACTAGCGGGAGCGAACACCGGGGAGCTGTTTTTT. Translated: CASSRKLAGANTGELFF.

V and J are TRBV13 and TRBJ1-2; D is perhaps TRBD1 (6 bases). Germline V CDR1 and CDR2: PRHDT, FYEKMQ (reference sequence). V lost 5 bases and J lost 5, with 18 bases in between. CDR3 length: 15 residues. The CDR3 DNA reads TGTGCCAGCAGCCGACTCGACAGGTCCCGGTATGGCTACACCTTC. Encoded protein: CASSRLDRSRYGYTF.

This chain joins TRBV7-9 and TRBJ2-7; D is undetermined. V was pared by 6 bases and J by 2 bases, with 8 bases between. The CDR3 spans 12 residues. Germline V gives CDR1 SEHNR, CDR2 FQNEAQ (reference sequence). The CDR3 nucleotides are TGTGCCAGCAGTCAAAGTCCCTACGAGCAGTACTTC. Translation: CASSQSPYEQYF. The whole variable domain, remainder taken from reference TRBV7-9 and TRBJ2-7, is DTGVSQNPRHKITKRGQNVTFRCDPISEHNRLYWYRQTLGQGPEFLTYFQNEAQLEKSRLLSDRFSAERPKGSFSTLEIQRTEQGDSAMYLCASSQSPYEQYFGPGTRLTVT.

The chain is built from TRBV27 and TRBJ1-2; D is undetermined. V lost 2 bases to trimming and J lost 0 bases, with 4 bases between them. The CDR3 consists of 13 residues. Germline values: CDR1 MNHEY, CDR2 SMNVEV (reference sequence). The CDR3 DNA follows: TGTGCCAGCAGTTTAACGGCTAACTATGGCTACACCTTC. Encoded protein: CASSLTANYGYTF.

This chain uses TRBV27 with TRBJ2-1, with 7 bases identical to TRBD2. The CDR3 contains 16 residues. Germline V gene sequence: CDR1 MNHEY, CDR2 SMNVEV (reference sequence). V lost 2 bases and J lost 0; bases outside the gene matches: 4. The CDR3 region has the DNA TGTGCCAGCAGTTTAAGTAGCGGGCACTCCTACAATGAGCAGTTCTTC. Amino acid sequence: CASSLSSGHSYNEQFF.

The V gene is TRBV30, the J gene TRBJ1-2, with D maybe TRBD1 (5 bases). CDR1 and CDR2 (germline): GTSNPN, SVGIG (reference sequence). CDR3 length: 10 amino acids. The CDR3 region is CAIGRADNTF. CDR3 DNA: TGTGCTATTGGCAGGGCCGACAACACCTTC.